This passage covers 32 T cell receptor beta chains from one sample sequenced in a study of blood T cells in healthy people across ages. Together with a sample-barcoded 5' primer, a J-beta primer mix was included in a second PCR lasting roughly 6 to 12 cycles. TCRdb called the 5' RACE reads again in MiXCR, with one record for every CDR3 protein. The sample gives about 800,000 distinct CDR3 sequences, about three fifths of which show up once; roughly 20% is in the top ten. The specimen sequenced was blood. Receptors were obtained from a young man in good health.

J is TRBJ2-3 and V is TRBV10-3, with a weak D call TRBD1 (5 bases). The CDR3 has 13 amino acids. Germline CDR1 ENHRY, CDR2 SYGVKD. Trimming left V 10 bases short and J 2 bases short, with 13 bases between. DNA for the CDR3: TGTGCCAGCAGGGAACAGACCACAGATACGCAGTATTTT. This sequence encodes CASREQTTDTQYF.

This clonotype showed up just a few times. V usage is TRBV7-2 and J usage is TRBJ2-3; 16 bases are shared with TRBD2. The CDR3 sequence is 16 residues long. V lost 5 bases, J lost 6 bases, and 5 bases stayed unmatched. Germline V gene lookup returns CDR1 SGHTA and CDR2 FQGNSA. CDR3 coding DNA: TGTGCCAGCAGCCTGGGACTAGCGGGAGGGGCGGATACGCAGTATTTT. It encodes CASSLGLAGGADTQYF.

This clonotype was recorded only once. This chain joins TRBV5-1 and TRBJ1-2; tentatively, D is TRBD1 (5 bases). Trimming removed 2 bases from V and 4 bases from J, with 9 bases in between. The CDR3 runs to 13 residues. CDR1 is SGHRS and CDR2 is YFSETQ in the germline V gene. CDR3 loop: CASSFRGAYGYTF. The DNA for the CDR3 is TGCGCCAGCAGCTTCCGGGGCGCCTATGGCTACACCTTC. The full variable domain, rest sourced from reference TRBV5-1 and TRBJ1-2, is KAGVTQTPRYLIKTRGQQVTLSCSPISGHRSVSWYQQTPGQGLQFLFEYFSETQRNKGNFPGRFSGRQFSNSRSEMNVSTLELGDSALYLCASSFRGAYGYTFGSGTRLTVV.

Only a few counts were recorded for this clonotype. The J gene is TRBJ2-5, the V gene TRBV29-1, with D possibly being TRBD2 (5 bases). Germline V gives CDR1 SQVTM, CDR2 ANQGSEA. V was clipped by 0 bases and J by 4 bases, with 12 bases between them. The CDR3 loop spans 14 amino acids. The CDR3 is CSVEDPEGPETQYF. Written as DNA, the CDR3 is TGCAGCGTTGAAGATCCCGAGGGCCCAGAGACCCAGTACTTC.

J is TRBJ2-1 and V is TRBV5-1; weak D call: TRBD1 (5 bases). The V and J ends lost 0 bases and 6 bases respectively, with 10 bases between them. CDR1 is SGHRS, CDR2 YFSETQ, per germline. The CDR3 runs 14 residues. CDR3 DNA sequence: TGCGCCAGCAGCTTGGGCGTGGGGCTCAATGAGCAGTTCTTC. This sequence encodes CASSLGVGLNEQFF.

V and J are TRBV27 and TRBJ1-2; the match to TRBD1 covers 9 bases. CDR1 MNHEY and CDR2 SMNVEV come from the germline V gene (reference sequence). V gave up 6 bases and J gave up 7 bases; unmatched junction bases: 0. The CDR3 has 11 amino acids. CDR3 residues: CASRDRGGYTF. In DNA, the CDR3 is TGTGCCAGCAGGGACAGGGGTGGCTACACCTTC.

The chain joins TRBV20-1 to TRBJ2-1, with 8 bases matching TRBD2. Germline CDR1 DFQATT, CDR2 SNEGSKA (reference sequence). Trimming removed 4 bases from V and 4 bases from J; junction bases left unmatched: 9. The CDR3 has 15 residues. The CDR3 DNA reads as TGCAGTGCTATGAATCCGGCTAGCGGGTACAATGAGCAGTTCTTC. The encoded protein is CSAMNPASGYNEQFF.

The rearrangement links TRBV20-1 to TRBJ2-5, with TRBD2 matching 11 bases. The CDR3 is 15 residues long. V trimming: 6 bases; J trimming: 2 bases; junction bases outside the gene matches: 8. CDR1 is DFQATT, CDR2 SNEGSKA, per germline (reference sequence). DNA for the CDR3: TGCAGTGCACCGACTAGCGGGGCCGTACAAGAGACCCAGTACTTC. As protein: CSAPTSGAVQETQYF.

The genes are TRBV7-6 and TRBJ2-7, with no clear D. The CDR3 spans 16 residues. The germline gives CDR1 SGHVS, CDR2 FNYEAQ. Trimming pared 1 base from V and 1 base from J, leaving 14 bases between. CDR3 region: CASSLENRGASYEQYF. The CDR3 nucleotides read TGTGCCAGCAGCTTAGAGAATAGAGGTGCTTCCTACGAGCAGTACTTC.

The rearrangement links TRBV25-1 to TRBJ2-1, with 9 bases fitting TRBD1. CDR3 length: 16 amino acids. Germline CDR1 is MGHDK and CDR2 is SYGVNS. With 4 bases clipped from V and 5 bases from J, the junction kept 9 bases outside the gene matches. The CDR3: CASSGAGQGNDNEQFF. The CDR3, as DNA: TGTGCCAGCAGTGGCGCGGGACAGGGCAACGACAATGAGCAGTTCTTC.

The genes are TRBV12-3 or TRBV12-4 and TRBJ2-1; the D is unclear. CDR3 length: 12 residues. Trimming pared 7 bases from V and 6 bases from J, leaving 10 bases between. The CDR3 loop is CASTWSINEQFF. In DNA form, the CDR3 reads TGTGCCAGCACCTGGTCCATCAATGAGCAGTTCTTC.

Regarding this clonotype: This could be a read error, since a much larger clone is one nucleotide away. The J gene is TRBJ2-3, the V gene TRBV7-3; the D is unclear. CDR3 length: 14 residues. CDR1 and CDR2 from the germline V gene are SGHTA and FQGTGA. The CDR3 DNA is TGTGCCAACAGCTTAATCCCGCTTAGCAATACGCAGTATTTT. This encodes CANSLIPLSNTQYF.

The CDR3 DNA reads TGCGCCAGCAGCTTGGGGGCCAGGGATCCAGATACGCAGTATTTT. The encoded protein is CASSLGARDPDTQYF. J is TRBJ2-3 and V is TRBV5-1; tentatively, D is TRBD1 (5 bases). CDR3 length equals 15 residues. CDR1 is SGHRS and CDR2 is YFSETQ in the germline V gene. The ends were cut back, 0 bases at V and 4 bases at J, with 12 bases in the middle.

The chain links TRBV7-9 to TRBJ2-7; 7 bases agree with TRBD2. The V segment lost 6 bases and the J segment 7 bases; nucleotides outside the gene matches: 15. From germline, CDR1 is SEHNR and CDR2 FQNEAQ (reference sequence). This CDR3 contains 15 residues. The DNA of the CDR3 is TGTGCCAGCAGAGAACCGAGACTAGCCTTCAATGAGCAGTACTTC. Protein product: CASREPRLAFNEQYF.

V usage is TRBV6-5 and J usage is TRBJ2-4; 8 bases agree with TRBD1. The J call may be faulty, since TRBJ2-7 better matches the DNA end. Per the germline V gene, CDR1 is MNHEY and CDR2 is SVGAGI. The CDR3 extends over 15 amino acids. CDR3 loop: CASSNPGQGTYEQYF. CDR3 nucleotide sequence: TGTGCCAGCAGCAACCCTGGACAGGGTACCTACGAGCAGTACTTC.

This clonotype has just a few counts. The chain links TRBV27 to TRBJ2-3, with 8 bases identical to TRBD2. V lost 4 bases to trimming and J lost 4 bases; unmatched junction nucleotides: 13. The CDR3 loop spans 17 amino acids. Germline V gives CDR1 MNHEY, CDR2 SMNVEV (reference sequence). The CDR3 loop is CASSSDKGLVFPDTQYF. The CDR3 DNA reads TGTGCCAGCAGTTCCGACAAGGGACTAGTTTTTCCAGATACGCAGTATTTT.

The sample holds one count of this clonotype. The chain joins TRBV5-6 to TRBJ2-7; 7 positions agree with TRBD1. The CDR3 spans 15 residues. The germline gives CDR1 SGHDT, CDR2 YYEEEE. The ends lost 4 bases at V and 3 bases at J; junction bases unmatched: 10. CDR3: CASSVGQEVIYEQYF. The CDR3 DNA is TGTGCCAGCAGCGTCGGACAGGAAGTGATCTACGAGCAGTACTTC.

This clonotype was seen a few times. The chain carries TRBV4-2 and TRBJ2-1; D remains ambiguous. The V end was cut by 0 bases, the J end by 10 bases, with 10 bases between. This CDR3 has 13 amino acids. CDR1 LGHNA and CDR2 YNFKEQ come from the germline V gene. The CDR3 nucleotides read TGTGCCAGCAGCCAAGATCATACCACGGAGCAGTTCTTC. Protein product: CASSQDHTTEQFF.

This clonotype was detected only a few times. The chain is built from TRBV20-1 and TRBJ2-1; 13 bases map to TRBD2. V trimming: 0 bases; J trimming: 11 bases; junction bases outside the gene matches: 10. Germline V gives CDR1 DFQATT, CDR2 SNEGSKA (reference sequence). The CDR3 extends over 16 amino acids. The CDR3 nucleotides are TGCAGTGCTAGAGATTTGGGGACTAGCGGGGTCCCCAAGCAGTTCTTC. This codes for CSARDLGTSGVPKQFF.

There are many counts of this clonotype. This chain's CDR3 is CASSPLAGRSYEQYF. The CDR3 DNA sequence: TGTGCCAGCAGCCCCCTGGCCGGGCGCTCCTACGAGCAGTACTTC. The chain combines TRBV7-9 with TRBJ2-7; D is unclear. CDR1 SEHNR and CDR2 FQNEAQ come from the germline V gene (reference sequence). This CDR3 region has 15 residues. The ends were cut back, 5 bases at V and 0 bases at J, with 14 bases in the middle. The variable domain in full, completed from reference TRBV7-9 and TRBJ2-7, reads DTGVSQNPRHKITKRGQNVTFRCDPISEHNRLYWYRQTLGQGPEFLTYFQNEAQLEKSRLLSDRFSAERPKGSFSTLEIQRTEQGDSAMYLCASSPLAGRSYEQYFGPGTRLTVT.

The V gene is TRBV20-1, the J gene TRBJ1-2; D gene unclear. With 3 bases removed from V and 4 bases from J, the gap between germline ends came to 15 bases. There are 14 residues in the CDR3. Germline-derived CDR1 and CDR2 are DFQATT and SNEGSKA (reference sequence). The CDR3 reads CSASIGGEGYGYTF. The CDR3 DNA reads TGCAGTGCTAGTATCGGAGGAGAGGGCTATGGCTACACCTTC.

The rearrangement joins TRBV20-1 to TRBJ2-7; 7 nucleotides align to TRBD1. Germline CDR1 is DFQATT and CDR2 is SNEGSKA (reference sequence). The V and J ends lost 2 bases and 6 bases, in that order; junction bases with no gene match: 4. The CDR3 runs 12 residues. CDR3 coding DNA: TGCAGTGCTAGATCTTCAGGGGGCGAGCAGTACTTC. Its protein is CSARSSGGEQYF.

The chain employs TRBV2 and TRBJ2-5; D is undetermined. This CDR3 contains 13 residues. Trimming pared 6 bases from V and 2 bases from J, leaving 10 bases between. In germline, CDR1 is SNHLY, CDR2 FYNNEI. CDR3 protein: CASRVGVQETQYF. The CDR3, as DNA: TGTGCCAGCAGGGTTGGAGTGCAAGAGACCCAGTACTTC.

This clonotype was seen once. V gene TRBV5-1 combines with J gene TRBJ2-1, with no clear D. Deletions cut 0 bases from V and 8 bases from J, with 15 bases between. Per the germline V gene, CDR1 is SGHRS and CDR2 is YFSETQ. The CDR3 covers 15 residues. The CDR3 loop is CASSLAGPPGDEQFF. As DNA, the CDR3 is TGCGCCAGCAGCTTGGCCGGGCCCCCCGGAGATGAGCAGTTCTTC.

The rearrangement uses TRBV24-1 and TRBJ2-1; no clear D. The CDR3 spans 12 residues. The germline V and J ends were trimmed by 2 bases and 6 bases, with 4 bases remaining between them. The germline V gene encodes CDR1 KGHDR and CDR2 SFDVKD. Here the CDR3 reads CATSDYRNEQFF. The CDR3 region has the DNA TGTGCCACCAGTGATTACCGCAATGAGCAGTTCTTC.

The chain has TRBV5-1 and TRBJ1-5; D gene uncertain. Germline V CDR1 and CDR2: SGHRS, YFSETQ. Trimming stripped 7 bases from V and 2 bases from J, with 10 bases between. The CDR3 is made up of 13 amino acids. CDR3 DNA sequence: TGCGCCAGCTGGCAGAGAGGCAATCAGCCCCAGCATTTT. Protein product: CASWQRGNQPQHF.

The chain employs TRBV11-2 and TRBJ2-1; no definite D call. V was trimmed by 1 base and J by 10 bases, leaving 14 bases between them. CDR3 length: 14 residues. The germline V gene has CDR1 SGHAT and CDR2 FQNNGV. CDR3 sequence reads: CASSLGYQSTEQFF. Here the CDR3 DNA reads TGTGCCAGCAGCTTAGGGTACCAATCTACCGAGCAGTTCTTC. Full variable domain (rest looked up from reference TRBV11-2 and TRBJ2-1): EAGVAQSPRYKIIEKRQSVAFWCNPISGHATLYWYQQILGQGPKLLIQFQNNGVVDDSQLPKDRFSAERLKGVDSTLKIQPAKLEDSAVYLCASSLGYQSTEQFFGPGTRLTVL.

The J gene is TRBJ1-1, the V gene TRBV6-1; a possible D gene is TRBD1 (5 bases). Germline V gene data show CDR1 as MNHNS and CDR2 as SASEGT. The ends were cut back, 4 bases at V and 0 bases at J, with 15 bases in the middle. The CDR3 contains 16 residues. The CDR3 reads CASSGSSGRVNTEAFF. The DNA of the CDR3 is TGTGCCAGCAGTGGTTCGTCAGGGCGCGTGAACACTGAAGCTTTCTTT.

This clonotype was picked up one time. The chain uses TRBV4-3 and TRBJ2-1; no clear D. The J call may be incorrect, as the DNA end agrees better with TRBJ2-7. CDR1 and CDR2 from the germline V gene are LGHNA and YSLEER. This CDR3 contains 16 residues. The CDR3 spells CASSYLTGSSYNEQYF. DNA of the CDR3: TGCGCCAGCAGCTATTTGACTGGTAGCTCCTACAATGAGCAGTACTTC.

This sequence joins TRBV11-1 and TRBJ2-7; D is uncertain. Germline lookup yields CDR1 SGHAT and CDR2 FQDESV (reference sequence). V shed 7 bases and J shed 7 bases, with 20 bases lying between them. The CDR3 sequence is 14 residues long. The DNA of the CDR3 is TGTGCCAGCATGCTCGCGGCAGGCAGCCTGGAGCAGTACTTC. This encodes CASMLAAGSLEQYF.

This clonotype was counted between two and nine times. The chain couples TRBV3-1 to TRBJ1-2; TRBD1 might be the D (5 bases). The CDR3 is 13 amino acids. V lost 0 bases to trimming and J lost 6 bases, with 8 bases between them. CDR1 and CDR2 from the germline V gene are LGHDT and YNNKEL (reference sequence). The CDR3 reads CASSQDPQDGYTF. DNA of the CDR3: TGTGCCAGCAGCCAAGATCCACAGGATGGCTACACCTTC.

This chain connects TRBV7-2 to TRBJ2-5; no clear D gene. V lost 3 bases and J lost 0, with 11 bases in between. Germline-derived CDR1 and CDR2 are SGHTA and FQGNSA. The length of the CDR3 is 15 residues. The CDR3, as DNA: TGTGCCAGCAGCTTTTCAAGCGTGTACCAAGAGACCCAGTACTTC. Amino acids: CASSFSSVYQETQYF.